The 4 T cell receptor beta chains below come from one sample, sequenced in a study of blood T cells in healthy people across ages. A second PCR of roughly 7 to 11 cycles used a sample-barcoded 5' primer and a J-beta primer mix. MiXCR, applied by TCRdb to the 5' RACE reads, yields one record per CDR3 protein. Altogether about 1.6 million distinct CDR3 sequences are present, around 35% being singletons, with the ten largest covering 10% to 12%. The sequenced material came from blood. The receptors were gathered from a woman under 40 in good health.

This clonotype came up many times. This chain uses TRBV4-1 with TRBJ2-7; 7 bases map to TRBD1. V shed 2 bases, J shed 2 bases, and the junction held 6 bases outside the gene matches. The germline V gene has CDR1 MGHRA and CDR2 YSYEKL. This CDR3 is built from 15 residues. CDR3 amino acids: CASSQTGDPTYEQYF. The CDR3 coding sequence is TGCGCCAGCAGCCAAACAGGGGATCCCACCTACGAGCAGTACTTC.

This clonotype was observed a handful of times. The chain combines TRBV10-3 with TRBJ2-5, with TRBD2 matching over 7 bases. The CDR3 runs to 14 residues. CDR1 is ENHRY, CDR2 SYGVKD, per germline. V dropped 5 bases and J dropped 1; count of bases not matched to a gene: 4. Written as DNA, the CDR3 is TGTGCCATCAGTTTCGGGGGGACCCAAGAGACCCAGTACTTC. Translated: CAISFGGTQETQYF.

This chain links TRBV6-1 with TRBJ2-4, with 7 bases identical to TRBD1. TRBJ2-7 explains the end of the DNA better; the J call may be wrong. Germline CDR1 and CDR2: MNHNS and SASEGT. The CDR3 spans 16 residues. Written as DNA, the CDR3 is TGTGCCAGCAGTGAAGCTTTGGGACAGACCTTCTACGAGCAGTACTTC. Its protein is CASSEALGQTFYEQYF.

The chain recombines TRBV2 with TRBJ2-1, with D possibly TRBD1 on 6 matching bases. The V end was cut by 6 bases, the J end by 6 bases, with 18 bases between. This CDR3 comprises 15 residues. The V gene's germline CDR1 is SNHLY and CDR2 FYNNEI. CDR3 loop: CASRLQGFTFNEQFF. The CDR3 DNA reads TGTGCCAGCAGGCTCCAGGGGTTTACGTTCAATGAGCAGTTCTTC.